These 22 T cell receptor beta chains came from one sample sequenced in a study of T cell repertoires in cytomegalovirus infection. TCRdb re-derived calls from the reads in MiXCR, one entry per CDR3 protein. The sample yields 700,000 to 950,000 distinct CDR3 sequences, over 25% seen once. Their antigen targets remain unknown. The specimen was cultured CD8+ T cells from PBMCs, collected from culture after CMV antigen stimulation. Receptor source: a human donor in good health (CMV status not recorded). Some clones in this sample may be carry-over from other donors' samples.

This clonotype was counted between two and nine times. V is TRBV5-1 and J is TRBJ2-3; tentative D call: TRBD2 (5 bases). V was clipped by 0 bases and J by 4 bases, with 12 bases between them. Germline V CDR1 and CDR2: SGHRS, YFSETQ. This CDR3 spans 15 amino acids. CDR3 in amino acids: CASSLGGMEADTQYF. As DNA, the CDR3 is TGCGCCAGCAGCTTGGGAGGGATGGAGGCAGATACGCAGTATTTT.

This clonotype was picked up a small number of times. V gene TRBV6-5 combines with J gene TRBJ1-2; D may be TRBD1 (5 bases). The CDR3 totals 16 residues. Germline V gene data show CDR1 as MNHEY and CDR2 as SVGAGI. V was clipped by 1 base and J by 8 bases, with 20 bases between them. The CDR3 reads CASSYFPRDRQGGYTF. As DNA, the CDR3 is TGTGCCAGCAGTTACTTCCCCCGGGACCGTCAAGGGGGCTACACCTTC.

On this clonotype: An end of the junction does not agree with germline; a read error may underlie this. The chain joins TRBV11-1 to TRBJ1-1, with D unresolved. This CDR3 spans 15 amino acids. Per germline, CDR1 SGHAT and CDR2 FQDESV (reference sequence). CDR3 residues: CASSLAGWARTEAIF. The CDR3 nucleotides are TGTGCCAGCAGCTTAGCAGGGTGGGCGAGGACTGAAGCTATCTTT.

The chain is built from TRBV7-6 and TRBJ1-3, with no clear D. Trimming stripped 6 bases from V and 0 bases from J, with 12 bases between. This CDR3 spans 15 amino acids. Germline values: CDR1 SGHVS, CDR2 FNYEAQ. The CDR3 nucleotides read TGTGCCAGCAGTCTCGCCCACAACTCTGGAAACACCATATATTTT. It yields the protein CASSLAHNSGNTIYF.

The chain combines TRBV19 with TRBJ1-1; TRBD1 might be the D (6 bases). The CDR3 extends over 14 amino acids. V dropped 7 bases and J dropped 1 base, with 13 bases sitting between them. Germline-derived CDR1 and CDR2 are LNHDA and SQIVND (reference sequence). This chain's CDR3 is CASNLTGGNTEAFF. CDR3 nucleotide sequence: TGTGCCAGTAATCTGACAGGCGGGAACACTGAAGCTTTCTTT.

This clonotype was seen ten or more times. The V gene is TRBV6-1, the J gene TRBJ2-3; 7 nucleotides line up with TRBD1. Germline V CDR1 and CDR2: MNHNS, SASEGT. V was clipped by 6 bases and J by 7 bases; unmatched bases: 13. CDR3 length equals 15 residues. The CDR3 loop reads CASRRRQGNVYTQYF. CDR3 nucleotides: TGTGCCAGCAGGCGCAGACAGGGAAACGTATATACGCAGTATTTT.

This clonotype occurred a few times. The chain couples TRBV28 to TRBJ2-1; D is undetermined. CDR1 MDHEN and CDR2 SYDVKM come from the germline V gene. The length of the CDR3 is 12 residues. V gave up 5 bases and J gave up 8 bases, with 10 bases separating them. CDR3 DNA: TGTGCCAGCAGTCACGTTGGGGATGAGCAGTTCTTC. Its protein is CASSHVGDEQFF.

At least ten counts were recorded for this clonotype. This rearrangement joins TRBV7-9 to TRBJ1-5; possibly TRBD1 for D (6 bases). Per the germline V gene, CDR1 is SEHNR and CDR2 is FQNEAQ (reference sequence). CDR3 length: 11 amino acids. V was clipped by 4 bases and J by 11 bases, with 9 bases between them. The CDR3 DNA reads TGTGCCAGCAGCTACGGACAGACCCAGCATTTT. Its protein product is CASSYGQTQHF.

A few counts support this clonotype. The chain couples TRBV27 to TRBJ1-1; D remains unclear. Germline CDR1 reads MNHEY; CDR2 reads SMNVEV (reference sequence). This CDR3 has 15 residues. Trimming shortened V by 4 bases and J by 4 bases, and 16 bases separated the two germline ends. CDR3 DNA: TGTGCCAGCAGTTCCCCCGGCCGCTGGACCACTGAAGCTTTCTTT. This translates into CASSSPGRWTTEAFF.

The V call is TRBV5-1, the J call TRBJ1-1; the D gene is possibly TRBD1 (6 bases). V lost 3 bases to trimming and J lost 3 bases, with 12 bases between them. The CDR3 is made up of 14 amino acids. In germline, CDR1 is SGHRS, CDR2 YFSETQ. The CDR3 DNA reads TGCGCCAGCAGCTCCGGTGAGGGGGACACTGAAGCTTTCTTT. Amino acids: CASSSGEGDTEAFF.

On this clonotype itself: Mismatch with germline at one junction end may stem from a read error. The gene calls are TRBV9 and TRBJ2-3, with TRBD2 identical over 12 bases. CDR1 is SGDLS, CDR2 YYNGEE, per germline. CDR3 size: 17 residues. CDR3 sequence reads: CACSSRLAGDKTDTQYF. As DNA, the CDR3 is TGTGCCTGCAGCTCGAGACTAGCGGGGGACAAAACAGATACGCAGTATTTT.

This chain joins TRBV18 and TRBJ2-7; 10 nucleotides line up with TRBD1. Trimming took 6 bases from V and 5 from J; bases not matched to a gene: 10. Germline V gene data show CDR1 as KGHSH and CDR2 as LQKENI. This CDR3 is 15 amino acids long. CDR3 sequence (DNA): TGTGCCAGCTCCCTAGGACAGGGGGTTTTTAACGAGCAGTACTTC. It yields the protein CASSLGQGVFNEQYF.

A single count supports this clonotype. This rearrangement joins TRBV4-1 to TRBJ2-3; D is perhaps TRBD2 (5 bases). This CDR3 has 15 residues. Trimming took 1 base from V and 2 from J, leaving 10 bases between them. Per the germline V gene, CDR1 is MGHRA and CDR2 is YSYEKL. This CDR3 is CASSQAPGFTDTQYF. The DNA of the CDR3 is TGCGCCAGCAGCCAAGCTCCGGGGTTCACAGATACGCAGTATTTT.

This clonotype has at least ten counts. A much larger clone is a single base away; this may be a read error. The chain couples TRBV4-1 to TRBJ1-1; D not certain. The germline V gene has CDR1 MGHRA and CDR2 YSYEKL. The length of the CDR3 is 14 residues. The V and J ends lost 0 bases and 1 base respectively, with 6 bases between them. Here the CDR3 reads CASSQDPGNTEAFF. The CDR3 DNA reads TGCGCCAGCAGCCAAGATCCCGGGAACACTGAAGCTTTCTTT.

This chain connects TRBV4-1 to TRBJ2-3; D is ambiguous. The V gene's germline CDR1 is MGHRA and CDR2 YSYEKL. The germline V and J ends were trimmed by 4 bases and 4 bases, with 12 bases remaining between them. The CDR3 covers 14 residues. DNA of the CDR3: TGCGCCAGCAGCCCCTCCCCGGAATCAGATACGCAGTATTTT. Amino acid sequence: CASSPSPESDTQYF.

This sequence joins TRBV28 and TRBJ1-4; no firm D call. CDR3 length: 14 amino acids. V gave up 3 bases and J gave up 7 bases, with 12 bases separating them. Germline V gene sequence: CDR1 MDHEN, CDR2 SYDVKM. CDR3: CASSFDIGSEKLFF. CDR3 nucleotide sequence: TGTGCCAGCAGTTTCGACATCGGAAGTGAAAAACTGTTTTTT.

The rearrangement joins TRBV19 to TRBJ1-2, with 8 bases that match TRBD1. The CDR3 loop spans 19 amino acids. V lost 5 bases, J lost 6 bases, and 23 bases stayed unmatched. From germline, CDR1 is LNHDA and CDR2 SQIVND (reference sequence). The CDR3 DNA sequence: TGTGCCAGTAGTCTCTCGATGAGGACAGGGAACACGAATCCCCATGGCTACACCTTC. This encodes CASSLSMRTGNTNPHGYTF.

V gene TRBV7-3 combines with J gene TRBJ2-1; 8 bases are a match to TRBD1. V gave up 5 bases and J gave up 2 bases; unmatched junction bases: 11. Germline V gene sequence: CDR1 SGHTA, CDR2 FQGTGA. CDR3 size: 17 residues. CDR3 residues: CASSGDGTGFTYNEQFF. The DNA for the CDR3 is TGTGCCAGCAGCGGCGACGGGACAGGCTTTACCTACAATGAGCAGTTCTTC.

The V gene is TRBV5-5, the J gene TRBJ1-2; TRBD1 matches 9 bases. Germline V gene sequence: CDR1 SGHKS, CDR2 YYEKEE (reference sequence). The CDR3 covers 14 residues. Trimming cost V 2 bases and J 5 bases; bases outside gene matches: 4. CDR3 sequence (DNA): TGTGCCAGCAGCTTTAAGACAGGGGGATATGGCTACACCTTC. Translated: CASSFKTGGYGYTF.

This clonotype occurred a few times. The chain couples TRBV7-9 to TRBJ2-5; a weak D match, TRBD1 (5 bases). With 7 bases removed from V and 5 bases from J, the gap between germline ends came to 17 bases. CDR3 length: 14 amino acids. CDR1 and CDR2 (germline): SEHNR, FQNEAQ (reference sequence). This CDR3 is CASTRQSPSETQYF. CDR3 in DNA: TGTGCCAGCACCCGACAGTCCCCTTCGGAGACCCAGTACTTC.

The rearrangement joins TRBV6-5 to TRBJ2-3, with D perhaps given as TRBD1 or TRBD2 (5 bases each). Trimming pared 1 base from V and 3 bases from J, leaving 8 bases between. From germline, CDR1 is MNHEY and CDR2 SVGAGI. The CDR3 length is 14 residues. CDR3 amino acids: CASSYWGKTDTQYF. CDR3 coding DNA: TGTGCCAGCAGTTACTGGGGGAAGACAGATACGCAGTATTTT.

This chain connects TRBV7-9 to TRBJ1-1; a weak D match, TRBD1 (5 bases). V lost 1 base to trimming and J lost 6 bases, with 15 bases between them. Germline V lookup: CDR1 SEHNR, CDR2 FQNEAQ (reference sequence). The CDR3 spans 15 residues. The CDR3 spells CASSLVQIRDAEAFF. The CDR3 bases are TGTGCCAGCAGCTTAGTACAAATCAGGGACGCTGAAGCTTTCTTT.